The 23 T cell receptor beta chains below all came from one sample that was sequenced in a study of CD8+ T cells in alopecia areata. The authors extracted RNA and reverse transcribed it into cDNA as the sequencing template. Profiled with immunoSEQ multiplex PCR; TCRdb holds only in-frame clones, not every one. Among about 130,000 clones listed, about 47% were seen once. Sequences were derived from CD8+ T cells sorted from blood, sampled at week 0. The receptors were gathered from a human donor with alopecia areata.

V gene TRBV6-5 combines with J gene TRBJ2-2; D uncertain. V was pared by 2 bases and J by 4 bases, with 11 bases between. The CDR3 spans 15 residues. Looked up from germline, CDR1 is MNHEY and CDR2 is SVGAGI. The CDR3 bases are TGTGCCAGCAGTTACGACCGGGCCGGCACCGGGGAGCTGTTTTTT. Translation: CASSYDRAGTGELFF.

V gene TRBV6-6 combines with J gene TRBJ2-1; D tentatively reads TRBD1 or TRBD2 (5 bases each). CDR3 size: 11 residues. Germline V gene sequence: CDR1 MNHNY, CDR2 SVGAGI (reference sequence). V was clipped by 5 bases and J by 13 bases, with 12 bases between them. The CDR3 spells CASSLGDLQFF. In DNA, the CDR3 is TGTGCCAGCAGTCTCGGGGACCTCCAGTTCTTC.

The chain has TRBV5-1 and TRBJ1-1; TRBD1 matches 9 bases. This CDR3 comprises 16 residues. The junction had 8 bases not matched to a gene; V was cut back by 0 bases and J by 5 bases. The germline V gene encodes CDR1 SGHRS and CDR2 YFSETQ. CDR3 nucleotide sequence: TGCGCCAGCAGCTTGGGACCGGGACAGGGAGAAACTGAAGCTTTCTTT. Translating it yields CASSLGPGQGETEAFF.

V gene TRBV5-1 combines with J gene TRBJ1-2; TRBD1 matches at 8 bases. V lost 2 bases and J lost 5; bases outside the gene matches: 5. The CDR3 has 14 residues. Germline lookup yields CDR1 SGHRS and CDR2 YFSETQ. In DNA, the CDR3 is TGCGCCAGCAGCTTTGGGACAGGAGATTATGGCTACACCTTC. It is translated as CASSFGTGDYGYTF.

The rearrangement joins TRBV30 to TRBJ2-7; D may match TRBD1 or TRBD2 (6 bases each). The CDR3 is 13 residues long. CDR1 and CDR2 from the germline V gene are GTSNPN and SVGIG (reference sequence). CDR3 sequence: CAILHGGGHEQYF. The CDR3, as DNA: TGTGCGATCCTTCACGGGGGCGGCCACGAGCAGTACTTC.

This clone was seen a few times. V gene TRBV14 combines with J gene TRBJ2-1; 10 nucleotides line up with TRBD2. CDR1 is SGHDN, CDR2 FVKESK, per germline. The CDR3 runs 15 residues. V was clipped by 1 base and J by 10 bases; unmatched bases: 7. The CDR3, as DNA: TGTGCCAGCAGCCAAGTGGCTAGCGGGGGTGGGGAGCAGTTCTTC. Translation gives CASSQVASGGGEQFF.

The CDR3 region has the DNA TGTGCCAGCACCGACGGGGGGCCGGGTCCGCAGTTCTTC. Translating it yields CASTDGGPGPQFF. J is TRBJ2-1 and V is TRBV27; D is perhaps TRBD2 (7 bases). This CDR3 is 13 amino acids long. V was trimmed by 7 bases and J by 12 bases, leaving 19 bases between them. Germline V gives CDR1 MNHEY, CDR2 SMNVEV (reference sequence).

The genes are TRBV7-3 and TRBJ2-7; D remains unclear. Trimming took 0 bases from V and 0 from J, leaving 3 bases between them. CDR3 length: 13 residues. Germline V gene lookup returns CDR1 SGHTA and CDR2 FQGTGA. The chain's CDR3 is CASSLTPSYEQYF. CDR3 in DNA: TGTGCCAGCAGCTTAACACCCTCCTACGAGCAGTACTTC.

The chain links TRBV5-6 to TRBJ1-5, with no clear D. The germline V gene has CDR1 SGHDT and CDR2 YYEEEE. With 2 bases removed from V and 9 bases from J, the gap between germline ends came to 18 bases. This CDR3 contains 15 residues. The CDR3 nucleotides read TGTGCCAGCAGCTTCAGTGACGCCCTCCATTGGCCCCAGCATTTT. Residues: CASSFSDALHWPQHF.

This chain links TRBV13 with TRBJ1-5; TRBD1 matches 8 bases. CDR1 is PRHDT, CDR2 FYEKMQ, per germline (reference sequence). The CDR3 contains 13 residues. V was pared by 0 bases and J by 9 bases, with 1 base of the junction left unmatched. The CDR3 region has the DNA TGTGCCAGCAGCTTAGGCAGGGGGCCGCCCCAGCATTTT. Amino acid sequence: CASSLGRGPPQHF.

The rearrangement links TRBV2 to TRBJ2-7, with D unclear. Looked up from germline, CDR1 is SNHLY and CDR2 is FYNNEI. CDR3 length: 12 residues. Trimming shortened V by 0 bases and J by 5 bases, and 5 bases separated the two germline ends. DNA for the CDR3: TGTGCCAGCAGTGAAGCGCCGGACGAGCAGTACTTC. Protein product: CASSEAPDEQYF.

This rearrangement joins TRBV29-1 to TRBJ2-5; 8 nucleotides match TRBD1. V dropped 0 bases and J dropped 5; count of bases not matched to a gene: 8. The CDR3 length is 15 residues. Germline-derived CDR1 and CDR2 are SQVTM and ANQGSEA. The CDR3 here is CSVEEGQVSGETQYF. In DNA form, the CDR3 reads TGCAGCGTTGAAGAGGGACAGGTCTCTGGGGAGACCCAGTACTTC.

This clone is a singleton in its sample. The chain recombines TRBV5-6 with TRBJ1-1; unclear D gene. The germline V gene has CDR1 SGHDT and CDR2 YYEEEE. With 4 bases removed from V and 4 bases from J, the gap between germline ends came to 8 bases. This CDR3 has 12 amino acids. The CDR3, as DNA: TGTGCCAGCAGCCCCTGGGGCACTGAAGCTTTCTTT. This gives the protein CASSPWGTEAFF.

This clone occurred a few times. The chain combines TRBV23-1 with TRBJ2-7, with D possibly being TRBD2 (6 bases). TRBV23-1 is marked as an open reading frame, function uncertain. The CDR3 covers 15 residues. V lost 4 bases and J 5 bases, leaving 18 bases between the germline ends. CDR3 DNA: TGCGCCAGCAGTCTCCGGGACGGCGGGAACCACGAGCAGTACTTC. Protein product: CASSLRDGGNHEQYF.

The V and J genes are TRBV9 and TRBJ1-1; no firm D call. The CDR3 length is 12 residues. Germline V gives CDR1 SGDLS, CDR2 YYNGEE. With 3 bases removed from V and 3 bases from J, the gap between germline ends came to 6 bases. CDR3 sequence (DNA): TGTGCCAGCAGCGATCGGGACACTGAAGCTTTCTTT. As protein: CASSDRDTEAFF.

This clone was observed a single time. V is TRBV6-5 and J is TRBJ2-5; 7 bases line up with TRBD1. Germline V gene data show CDR1 as MNHEY and CDR2 as SVGAGI. After removal of 7 bases from V and 0 bases from J, the junction contained 8 bases not matched to a gene. The CDR3 is 15 amino acids. The CDR3 nucleotides read TGTGCCAGCACCCCGGGACAGACATACCAAGAGACCCAGTACTTC. This encodes CASTPGQTYQETQYF.

This clone has ten or more counts. Other DNA sequences within the sample encode an identical CDR3. This chain connects TRBV11-2 to TRBJ2-7; D is ambiguous. The CDR3 runs to 12 residues. CDR1 is SGHAT, CDR2 FQNNGV, per germline. The V end was cut by 4 bases, the J end by 4 bases, with 8 bases between. Here the CDR3 DNA reads TGTGCCAGCAGCTCGTCTCCGTACGAGCAGTACTTC. It is translated as CASSSSPYEQYF. Looking up the rest from reference TRBV11-2 and TRBJ2-7 gives the full variable domain: EAGVAQSPRYKIIEKRQSVAFWCNPISGHATLYWYQQILGQGPKLLIQFQNNGVVDDSQLPKDRFSAERLKGVDSTLKIQPAKLEDSAVYLCASSSSPYEQYFGPGTRLTVT.

Points on this clone: Other DNA sequences of this sample code for an identical CDR3. The CDR3 sequence is CASSQEWGNQPQHF. The CDR3 DNA reads as TGCGCCAGCAGCCAAGAATGGGGAAATCAGCCCCAGCATTTT. The rearrangement joins TRBV4-3 to TRBJ1-5; D unresolved. V lost 0 bases, J lost 4 bases, and 7 bases lay in between. CDR1 LGHNA and CDR2 YSLEER come from the germline V gene. The CDR3 contains 14 residues.

The chain recombines TRBV13 with TRBJ2-7, with 9 bases matching TRBD2. Germline CDR1 is PRHDT and CDR2 is FYEKMQ (reference sequence). This CDR3 comprises 17 residues. The ends lost 0 bases at V and 5 bases at J; junction bases unmatched: 11. DNA for the CDR3: TGTGCCAGCAGCTTAGGGTTAATTGAAGCGGGGGGCCACGAGCAGTACTTC. As protein: CASSLGLIEAGGHEQYF. The full variable domain, in which reference TRBV13 and TRBJ2-7 provide the parts outside the CDR3, is AAGVIQSPRHLIKEKRETATLKCYPIPRHDTVYWYQQGPGQDPQFLISFYEKMQSDKGSIPDRFSAQQFSDYHSELNMSSLELGDSALYFCASSLGLIEAGGHEQYFGPGTRLTVT.

The chain is built from TRBV5-6 and TRBJ1-1; D gene ambiguous. V dropped 2 bases and J dropped 3 bases, with 14 bases sitting between them. The V gene's germline CDR1 is SGHDT and CDR2 YYEEEE. This CDR3 has 15 amino acids. CDR3: CASSFFQELYTEAFF. In DNA form, the CDR3 reads TGTGCCAGCAGCTTCTTTCAGGAGCTCTACACTGAAGCTTTCTTT.

Only a few counts were recorded for this clone. V is TRBV29-1 and J is TRBJ2-3; TRBD2 agrees at 13 bases. Germline V gives CDR1 SQVTM, CDR2 ANQGSEA. The CDR3 length is 16 residues. With 2 bases clipped from V and 1 base from J, the junction kept 3 bases outside the gene matches. The CDR3 DNA is TGCAGCGTTGAACGACTAGCGGGGGGCCGCACAGATACGCAGTATTTT. It encodes CSVERLAGGRTDTQYF.

In its sample, this clone was seen a few times. CDR3 coding DNA: TGTGCCAGCAGCCACAAGGGTCGGGACACCGGGGAGCTGTTTTTT. It yields the protein CASSHKGRDTGELFF. This chain connects TRBV5-4 to TRBJ2-2; D is undetermined. V was trimmed by 4 bases and J by 3 bases, leaving 13 bases between them. The CDR3 totals 15 residues. The germline V gene has CDR1 SGHNT and CDR2 YYREEE (reference sequence). Full variable domain (rest looked up from reference TRBV5-4 and TRBJ2-2): ETGVTQSPTHLIKTRGQQVTLRCSSQSGHNTVSWYQQALGQGPQFIFQYYREEENGRGNFPPRFSGLQFPNYSSELNVNALELDDSALYLCASSHKGRDTGELFFGEGSRLTVL.

The rearrangement joins TRBV5-6 to TRBJ2-7, with D unresolved. CDR1 SGHDT and CDR2 YYEEEE come from the germline V gene. This CDR3 spans 14 amino acids. Trimming removed 2 bases at V and 0 bases at J, with 9 bases between. The CDR3 spells CASSFGARSYEQYF. CDR3 bases: TGTGCCAGCAGCTTCGGAGCTCGCTCCTACGAGCAGTACTTC.